This T cell receptor beta chain was found in a study of cytomegalovirus exposure and HLA in healthy donors. Study-level points and caveats: According to reports, the classifier identified cytomegalovirus status with high specificity and sensitivity. The availability of immune exposure information extended only to CMV serostatus. 87-base-pair reads could not separate some V segments, including TRBV6-2 and TRBV6-3.

Healthy donors of bone marrow made up the group. On this clone: What it binds is unknown.

Germline CDR1 reads GTSNPN; CDR2 reads SVGIG (reference sequence). The CDR3 is 13 amino acids. The germline V and J ends were trimmed by 7 bases and 0 bases, with 12 bases remaining between them. PCR was performed using 60 Vbeta and 13 Jbeta primers. Produced via immunoSEQ multiplex PCR; TCRdb's table is partial and in-frame only. Of about 140,000 clones in the sample, 75% to 90% are singletons; the top ten hold about 7.5%. The rearrangement links TRBV30 to TRBJ1-2; D is uncertain. The source is a woman aged 50 to 60 in good health and CMV-seropositive. The sequenced sample was PBMCs. This CDR3 is CAFLTGTNYGYTF. CDR3 nucleotide sequence: TGTGCCTTCCTAACTGGTACTAACTATGGCTACACCTTC. Filled out from reference TRBV30 and TRBJ1-2, the complete variable domain reads SQTIHQWPATLVQPVGSPLSLECTVEGTSNPNLYWYRQAAGRGLQLLFYSVGIGQISSEVPQNLSASRPQDRQFILSSKKLLLSDSGFYLCAFLTGTNYGYTFGSGTRLTVV.